A selection of T cell receptor beta chains follows, all from one sample in a study of blood T cell repertoires in COVID-19. Sequenced by immunoSEQ multiplex PCR; TCRdb stores in-frame clones only, minus some. This sample yields about 140,000 clones, of which 76% are seen a single time; roughly 4.7% belongs to the top ten. Sequenced material: peripheral blood. The receptor source for this set is an elderly woman with active or convalescent COVID-19. The CDR3 runs from the conserved cysteine through the conserved F or W. D genes are given only for firm matches. Clone size is shown for a subset of rows, as once, few, many or a class of expanded clone.

abundance: .
j_gene: TRBJ2-7
d_gene: TRBD1
v_gene: TRBV30
CDR3nt: TGTGCCTGGAGTGACAGGGGGCTTTCCTACGAGCAGTACTTC
CDR3aa: CAWSDRGLSYEQYF

abundance: .
j_gene: TRBJ2-3
d_gene: TRBD2
v_gene: TRBV5-1
CDR3nt: TGCGCCAGCAGCGGTCCGGGAGGGGGTAGCACAGATACGCAGTATTTT
CDR3aa: CASSGPGGGSTDTQYF

abundance: .
j_gene: TRBJ2-1
d_gene: TRBD1
v_gene: TRBV6-5
CDR3nt: TGTGCCAGCAAAGGGGGCGGAAACAATGAGCAGTTCTTC
CDR3aa: CASKGGGNNEQFF

abundance: .
j_gene: TRBJ2-4
d_gene: .
v_gene: TRBV15
CDR3nt: TGTGCCACCAGCAGAGATCTACAGGGCGGTGACATTCAGTACTTC
CDR3aa: CATSRDLQGGDIQYF

abundance: .
j_gene: TRBJ2-3
d_gene: TRBD1
v_gene: TRBV7-3
CDR3nt: TGTGCCAGCAGCTCCACCGGGACAGGGTTTACAGATACGCAGTATTTT
CDR3aa: CASSSTGTGFTDTQYF

abundance: .
j_gene: TRBJ1-5
d_gene: TRBD1
v_gene: TRBV28
CDR3nt: TGTGCCAGCAATCTCAGGGCGGGACAGGGGCATCAGCCCCAGCATTTT
CDR3aa: CASNLRAGQGHQPQHF

abundance: .
j_gene: TRBJ1-2
d_gene: .
v_gene: TRBV2
CDR3nt: TGTGCCAGCAGTGGAGACAGCGACGGTGGCTACACCTTC
CDR3aa: CASSGDSDGGYTF

abundance: .
j_gene: TRBJ2-7
d_gene: TRBD1
v_gene: TRBV10-2
CDR3nt: TGCGCCAGCAGTGAGTCCTCGGGACAGACCTACGAGCAGTACTTC
CDR3aa: CASSESSGQTYEQYF

abundance: once
j_gene: TRBJ2-7
d_gene: TRBD2
v_gene: TRBV7-2
CDR3nt: TGTGCCAGCAGCACAACTAGCGGGGTCTCCTACGAGCAGTACTTC
CDR3aa: CASSTTSGVSYEQYF

abundance: .
j_gene: TRBJ1-3
d_gene: .
v_gene: TRBV3-1/TRBV3-2
CDR3nt: TGTGCCAGCAGCCTTGGGCTTTCTGGAAACACCATATATTTT
CDR3aa: CASSLGLSGNTIYF

abundance: .
j_gene: TRBJ1-1
d_gene: .
v_gene: TRBV18
CDR3nt: TGTGCCAGCTCCCCGGCGGGTGAGAACACTGAAGCTTTCTTT
CDR3aa: CASSPAGENTEAFF

abundance: .
j_gene: TRBJ1-2
d_gene: .
v_gene: TRBV30
CDR3nt: TGTGCCTGGAGTGTACAGGTTAACTATGGCTACACCTTC
CDR3aa: CAWSVQVNYGYTF

abundance: .
j_gene: TRBJ2-3
d_gene: TRBD2
v_gene: TRBV5-8
CDR3nt: TGTGCCAGCAGCTTGACTAGCGGGGGCTTGGGTACGCAGTATTTT
CDR3aa: CASSLTSGGLGTQYF

abundance: few
j_gene: TRBJ1-4
d_gene: TRBD1
v_gene: TRBV3-1/TRBV3-2
CDR3nt: TGTGCCAGCACCAGACAGGGGATAGGGGAAAAACTGTTTTTT
CDR3aa: CASTRQGIGEKLFF

abundance: .
j_gene: TRBJ2-3
d_gene: .
v_gene: TRBV18
CDR3nt: TGTGCCAGCTCATCGACAGGCGATAGACCCACAGATACGCAGTATTTT
CDR3aa: CASSSTGDRPTDTQYF

abundance: once
j_gene: TRBJ1-5
d_gene: TRBD1
v_gene: TRBV12-5
CDR3nt: TGTGCTAGTGGTTACCGGACAGGGCCGGAAAGTGGCAATCAGCCCCAGCATTTT
CDR3aa: CASGYRTGPESGNQPQHF

abundance: .
j_gene: TRBJ1-2
d_gene: .
v_gene: TRBV10-2
CDR3nt: TGCGCCAGCAGAGACCAGGGATTCTATGGCTACACCTTC
CDR3aa: CASRDQGFYGYTF

abundance: .
j_gene: TRBJ1-6
d_gene: TRBD1
v_gene: TRBV18
CDR3nt: TGTGCCAGCTCACCGACCGGGACAGCCGGGAATTCACCCCTCCACTTT
CDR3aa: CASSPTGTAGNSPLHF

abundance: .
j_gene: TRBJ2-7
d_gene: .
v_gene: TRBV18
CDR3nt: TGTGCCAGCTCACTTCATTCCTACGAGCAGTACTTC
CDR3aa: CASSLHSYEQYF

abundance: .
j_gene: TRBJ1-1
d_gene: TRBD1
v_gene: TRBV7-8
CDR3nt: TGTGCCAGCAGCCCCCCGGCCGGGACAGGGTCCACAGGGGCTTTCTTT
CDR3aa: CASSPPAGTGSTGAFF

abundance: once
j_gene: TRBJ2-1
d_gene: TRBD2
v_gene: TRBV7-2
CDR3nt: TGTGCCAGCAGCTCGCGGGGGAGAAGGATGGTTGAGCAGTTCTTC
CDR3aa: CASSSRGRRMVEQFF

abundance: .
j_gene: TRBJ2-3
d_gene: TRBD2
v_gene: TRBV28
CDR3nt: TGTGCCAGCAGTCCACATCCAGCGGGGGTACGCACAGATACGCAGTATTTT
CDR3aa: CASSPHPAGVRTDTQYF

abundance: .
j_gene: TRBJ2-3
d_gene: TRBD2
v_gene: TRBV7-3
CDR3nt: TGTGCCAGCAGCCCAACTAGCGGGGGTAGCACAGATACGCAGTATTTT
CDR3aa: CASSPTSGGSTDTQYF

abundance: .
j_gene: TRBJ1-2
d_gene: .
v_gene: TRBV27
CDR3nt: TGTGCCAGCAGTTTGAAGGCCGGGACTTATGGCTACACCTTC
CDR3aa: CASSLKAGTYGYTF

abundance: once
j_gene: TRBJ2-7
d_gene: .
v_gene: TRBV4-3
CDR3nt: TGCGCCAGCAGCCAAGATAGTTTATCCTACGAGCAGTACTTC
CDR3aa: CASSQDSLSYEQYF

abundance: .
j_gene: TRBJ1-5
d_gene: .
v_gene: TRBV7-2
CDR3nt: TGTGCCAGCAGCTTAGGTTCAGGGGCAAATGGTCAGCCCCAGCATTTT
CDR3aa: CASSLGSGANGQPQHF

abundance: .
j_gene: TRBJ1-1
d_gene: TRBD1
v_gene: TRBV7-2
CDR3nt: TGTGCCAGCAGCACGGGACAGGGGATCGGTTCGAACACTGAAGCTTTCTTT
CDR3aa: CASSTGQGIGSNTEAFF

abundance: .
j_gene: TRBJ2-7
d_gene: TRBD1
v_gene: TRBV19
CDR3nt: TGTGCCAGTAGTATATCAGGCAGGGGGATCTCCGAGCAGTACTTC
CDR3aa: CASSISGRGISEQYF

abundance: .
j_gene: TRBJ1-5
d_gene: .
v_gene: TRBV19
CDR3nt: TGTGCCAGTAGAGGCCTAAGAGGTAGCAATCAGCCCCAGCATTTT
CDR3aa: CASRGLRGSNQPQHF

abundance: .
j_gene: TRBJ1-6
d_gene: .
v_gene: TRBV4-1
CDR3nt: TGCGCCAGCAGCCAAGAAGTTGTTTTGGGCTCACCCCTCCACTTT
CDR3aa: CASSQEVVLGSPLHF

abundance: .
j_gene: TRBJ2-1
d_gene: TRBD2
v_gene: TRBV24-1
CDR3nt: TGTGCCACCAGTGAGGGCGGGAGCTCCTACAATGAGCAGTTCTTC
CDR3aa: CATSEGGSSYNEQFF

abundance: .
j_gene: TRBJ1-1
d_gene: TRBD1
v_gene: TRBV28
CDR3nt: TGTGCCAGCAGCCACCCGGACAGGCTAGGTGGGGCTGAAGCTTTCTTT
CDR3aa: CASSHPDRLGGAEAFF

abundance: .
j_gene: TRBJ2-5
d_gene: .
v_gene: TRBV19
CDR3nt: TGTGCCAGTAGTATTGGGCGCGGGGGCCACCAAGAGACCCAGTACTTC
CDR3aa: CASSIGRGGHQETQYF

abundance: .
j_gene: TRBJ1-5
d_gene: .
v_gene: TRBV28
CDR3nt: TGTGCCAGCACTCGACAGAGCAATCAGCCCCAGCATTTT
CDR3aa: CASTRQSNQPQHF

abundance: once
j_gene: TRBJ1-2
d_gene: TRBD1
v_gene: TRBV2
CDR3nt: TGTGCCAGCAGACCGAGGACAGGGGGCATATATGGCTACACCTTC
CDR3aa: CASRPRTGGIYGYTF

abundance: .
j_gene: TRBJ1-4
d_gene: .
v_gene: TRBV28
CDR3nt: TGTGCCAGCAGTCCCTCCAGCCCCGGGGAAAAACTGTTTTTT
CDR3aa: CASSPSSPGEKLFF

abundance: .
j_gene: TRBJ2-7
d_gene: .
v_gene: TRBV7-9
CDR3nt: TGTGCCAGCAGCTCGACGCTGATTTCAGGGCGCGGGGCCTACGAGCAGTACTTC
CDR3aa: CASSSTLISGRGAYEQYF

abundance: .
j_gene: TRBJ2-5
d_gene: TRBD2
v_gene: TRBV5-1
CDR3nt: TGCGCCAGCAGACCATCTAGCGGGGGGGCCCAAGAGACCCAGTACTTC
CDR3aa: CASRPSSGGAQETQYF

abundance: .
j_gene: TRBJ2-7
d_gene: TRBD2
v_gene: TRBV28
CDR3nt: TGTGCCAGCTCTGTAGCGGGAGGAAATTACGAGCAGTACTTC
CDR3aa: CASSVAGGNYEQYF

abundance: .
j_gene: TRBJ2-7
d_gene: TRBD1
v_gene: TRBV18
CDR3nt: TGTGCCAGCTCCCCCGGACAGGCTCCAGACGAGCAGTACTTC
CDR3aa: CASSPGQAPDEQYF

abundance: few
j_gene: TRBJ1-4
d_gene: TRBD1
v_gene: TRBV15
CDR3nt: TGTGCCACCAGGACCCTGGGACAGAATAATGAAAAACTGTTTTTT
CDR3aa: CATRTLGQNNEKLFF

abundance: .
j_gene: TRBJ1-2
d_gene: TRBD1
v_gene: TRBV9
CDR3nt: TGTGCCAGCAGCGCCGACAGGGGGGGTAACTATGGCTACACCTTC
CDR3aa: CASSADRGGNYGYTF

abundance: .
j_gene: TRBJ1-1
d_gene: .
v_gene: TRBV19
CDR3nt: TGTGCCAGCACATACGGGGGCACTGAAGCTTTCTTT
CDR3aa: CASTYGGTEAFF

abundance: .
j_gene: TRBJ2-3
d_gene: .
v_gene: TRBV28
CDR3nt: TGTGCCAGCAATACAGCAGATACGCAGTATTTT
CDR3aa: CASNTADTQYF